The present entry profiles one TCR beta chain with its context. The CDR3 length is 16 residues. Trimming removed 3 bases at V and 4 bases at J, with 14 bases between. Germline CDR1 reads SGDLS; CDR2 reads YYNGEE. The source of the sample is a study of cytomegalovirus exposure and HLA in healthy donors. Using immunoSEQ multiplex PCR, the repertoire was profiled, and TCRdb retains in-frame clones only, with some absent. This table holds more than 85,000 clones, 85% to 90% found once. Sample: PBMCs. The source of this sequence is a woman between 25 and 40 years old in good health and CMV-seropositive. This chain connects TRBV9 to TRBJ2-6; no clear D. The CDR3 sequence is CASSAPGAPGANVLTF. DNA of the CDR3: TGTGCCAGCAGCGCCCCAGGTGCGCCCGGGGCCAACGTCCTGACTTTC.